This T cell receptor beta chain was retrieved from a study of PD-1 blockade in classical Hodgkin lymphoma. A remark on this clone: No antigen is known for it.

Here immunoSEQ multiplex PCR was the method, and the copy in TCRdb shows in-frame clones only, minus some. The table shows roughly 18,000 clones, with around 74% occurring only once. Time point reported: cycle 4 day 1 (C4D1), after less than 7 weeks of nivolumab. Relapse was seen in all patients after autologous stem cell transplantation, and brentuximab vedotin exposure was variable. Negative magnetic selection isolated CD4+ T cells from thawed PBMCs. CDR3 length equals 16 residues. With 3 bases clipped from V and 0 bases from J, the junction kept 3 bases outside the gene matches. The germline gives CDR1 WSHSY, CDR2 SAAADI. Whole-study results and caveats: While CD8+ TCR diversity did not rise significantly by C4D1, CD4+ TCR diversity did. Complete responders possessed baseline diversity comparable to newly diagnosed patients. Diminished baseline TCR diversity has been reported in newly diagnosed patients relative to healthy donors. The repertoire differences lack a defined cause, possibly disease activity or prior therapy.

The source is a human donor with classical Hodgkin lymphoma. The sample was CD4+ T cells from blood, taken before the fourth cycle of nivolumab. The chain recombines TRBV10-2 with TRBJ2-2, with 8 bases lining up with TRBD2. The DNA for the CDR3 is TGCGCCAGCAGTGATGGAGCGGGAGCGAACACCGGGGAGCTGTTTTTT. Translated, it gives CASSDGAGANTGELFF.